The 32 T cell receptor beta chains reported below all come from one sample, sequenced in a study of blood T cells in healthy people across ages. It was with a sample-barcoded 5' primer and a J-beta primer mix that a second PCR of roughly 7 to 12 cycles was run. TCRdb redid the calling of the 5' RACE reads with MiXCR, one entry per CDR3 protein. The sample shows roughly 700,000 distinct CDR3 sequences, 32% of them seen only once. The sequencing sample was made of blood. Every receptor here comes from a woman of 80 years or more in good health.

As regards this clonotype: This may arise from a read error, as a much more abundant clone is one base away. The gene calls are TRBV18 and TRBJ2-5, with D maybe TRBD1 (5 bases). Matching the DNA end better, TRBJ2-7 makes the J call doubtful. Germline CDR1 reads KGHSH; CDR2 reads LQKENI. The CDR3 has 13 amino acids. This CDR3 is CVSSPDSPYEQYF. As DNA, the CDR3 is TGTGTCAGCTCACCAGACAGTCCCTACGAGCAGTACTTC.

This clonotype was found a few times. A single base separates this from a much larger clone, so it may be a read error. This rearrangement joins TRBV6-2 or TRBV6-3 to TRBJ2-1, with 7 bases lining up with TRBD2. CDR1 and CDR2 (germline): MNHEY, SVGEGT. The CDR3 spans 17 residues. The CDR3 nucleotides read TGTGCCAGCAGTTACTCGACAGCCGCGGGGGAATACAGTGAGCAGTTCTTC. Protein product: CASSYSTAAGEYSEQFF.

As to this clonotype: This sequence may be a read error, since a much larger clone differs from it by one base. V is TRBV7-9 and J is TRBJ2-1; D uncertain. Germline CDR1 is SEHNR and CDR2 is FQNEAQ (reference sequence). Trimming shortened V by 11 bases and J by 9 bases, and 17 bases separated the two germline ends. The CDR3 length is 12 residues. This chain's CDR3 is CAASPNRREQFF. CDR3 bases: TGTGCCGCCAGCCCCAACCGCCGTGAGCAGTTCTTC.

This clonotype was found many times. The chain combines TRBV28 with TRBJ2-7; D is unresolved. The germline V gene encodes CDR1 MDHEN and CDR2 SYDVKM. The length of the CDR3 is 14 residues. The V and J ends lost 6 bases and 2 bases respectively, with 14 bases between them. The CDR3 DNA reads as TGTGCCAGCAGCGGAGCCTCTCGGGCCTACGAGCAGTACTTC. It encodes CASSGASRAYEQYF.

As to this clonotype: This could be a read error, since a much larger clone is one nucleotide away. The conserved closing phenylalanine or tryptophan is absent in this CDR3, likely reflecting a read error. V gene TRBV12-3 or TRBV12-4 combines with J gene TRBJ2-3; 8 nucleotides line up with TRBD2. The CDR3 is 14 residues long. The V gene end was trimmed by 3 bases and the J gene end by 6 bases; junction bases not matched to a gene: 5. This chain's CDR3 is CASSFQAGADTQYS. For the CDR3, the DNA is TGTGCCAGCAGTTTTCAAGCGGGGGCGGATACGCAGTATTCT.

This clonotype was picked up many times. This chain connects TRBV11-2 to TRBJ2-7; D is unclear. Trimming shortened V by 5 bases and J by 3 bases, and 20 bases separated the two germline ends. This CDR3 region has 16 residues. CDR1 is SGHAT and CDR2 is FQNNGV in the germline V gene. CDR3 loop: CASSTPGGGIIYEQYF. The CDR3 coding sequence is TGTGCCAGCAGCACGCCGGGCGGCGGCATTATCTACGAGCAGTACTTC. The entire variable domain, with the rest obtained from reference TRBV11-2 and TRBJ2-7, is as follows: EAGVAQSPRYKIIEKRQSVAFWCNPISGHATLYWYQQILGQGPKLLIQFQNNGVVDDSQLPKDRFSAERLKGVDSTLKIQPAKLEDSAVYLCASSTPGGGIIYEQYFGPGTRLTVT.

This clonotype showed up many times. The V gene is TRBV6-2 or TRBV6-3, the J gene TRBJ1-1; D gene unclear. CDR3 length: 15 amino acids. Germline CDR1 reads MNHEY; CDR2 reads SVGEGT. Trimming cost V 5 bases and J 1 base, with 14 bases left between them. The CDR3 protein is CASSGVGGGNTEAFF. The CDR3 coding sequence is TGTGCCAGCAGTGGTGTAGGCGGCGGGAACACTGAAGCTTTCTTT.

The table lists this clonotype with many counts. The gene calls are TRBV30 and TRBJ2-7; D not certain. Germline V gene sequence: CDR1 GTSNPN, CDR2 SVGIG (reference sequence). Trimming removed 3 bases at V and 6 bases at J, with 15 bases between. The CDR3 runs 13 residues. The CDR3 DNA is TGTGCCTGGAGCGGCCGTCCTGACGGCGAGCAGTACTTC. This translates into CAWSGRPDGEQYF.

The chain is built from TRBV7-3 and TRBJ1-1; D unresolved. Trimming took off 1 base at V and 1 base at J, with 13 bases between the two ends. Germline V gene lookup returns CDR1 SGHTA and CDR2 FQGTGA. The CDR3 runs 16 residues. DNA of the CDR3: TGTGCCAGCAGCTTAAATAGCGAGGTAACGAACACTGAAGCTTTCTTT. This gives the protein CASSLNSEVTNTEAFF.

This clonotype was found a few times. The CDR3, as DNA: TGTGCCAGCACCTATTCCCGGACAGGTGAGAGCGAGCAGTACTTC. Translated: CASTYSRTGESEQYF. The chain combines TRBV6-1 with TRBJ2-7, with TRBD1 identical over 7 bases. Germline assignment: CDR1 MNHNS and CDR2 SASEGT. With 7 bases clipped from V and 6 bases from J, the junction kept 15 bases outside the gene matches. This CDR3 has 15 residues.

This clonotype was observed many times. The chain links TRBV24-1 to TRBJ2-4; the match to TRBD1 covers 12 bases. J gave up 11 bases and V 3 bases, and 10 bases lay outside the gene matches. Germline V CDR1 and CDR2: KGHDR, SFDVKD. This CDR3 has 16 amino acids. The CDR3 region has the DNA TGTGCCACCAGTGATCCTAGTGGGACAGGGGGCGACTTTCAGTACTTC. Translated: CATSDPSGTGGDFQYF.

This clonotype was counted ten times or more. This chain links TRBV3-1 with TRBJ2-1, with 11 bases aligning to TRBD2. The CDR3 length is 17 residues. The V gene end was trimmed by 4 bases and the J gene end by 5 bases; junction bases not matched to a gene: 10. Per the germline V gene, CDR1 is LGHDT and CDR2 is YNNKEL (reference sequence). This CDR3 is CASSLGIAGGLNNEQFF. The DNA for the CDR3 is TGTGCCAGCAGCCTTGGGATAGCGGGGGGGCTGAACAATGAGCAGTTCTTC.

This clonotype was observed at least ten times. J is TRBJ1-4 and V is TRBV18; unclear D gene. V shed 3 bases and J shed 6 bases, with 11 bases lying between them. The CDR3 extends over 14 amino acids. Per germline, CDR1 KGHSH and CDR2 LQKENI. CDR3: CASSPSGMDEKLFF. The CDR3 DNA sequence: TGTGCCAGCTCACCGTCGGGGATGGATGAAAAACTGTTTTTT.

This clonotype was found many times. The chain employs TRBV27 and TRBJ1-6, with 10 bases that match TRBD1. Germline CDR1 is MNHEY and CDR2 is SMNVEV (reference sequence). This CDR3 region has 16 residues. V shed 7 bases, J shed 16 bases, and the junction held 19 bases outside the gene matches. The CDR3 sequence is CASTPLAGQGLSSLHF. In nucleotides, the CDR3 is TGTGCCAGCACCCCTCTAGCGGGACAGGGGTTGTCATCTCTCCACTTT.

The genes are TRBV6-5 and TRBJ2-7, with TRBD1 identical over 7 bases. This CDR3 region has 16 residues. V lost 2 bases, J lost 1 base, and 8 bases stayed unmatched. Germline lookup yields CDR1 MNHEY and CDR2 SVGAGI. The CDR3 coding sequence is TGTGCCAGCAGTTACGTCCCCACAGGGGATTCCTACGAGCAGTACTTC. It yields the protein CASSYVPTGDSYEQYF.

A word on this clonotype: This may be a read error, as it is one base from a much larger clone. This chain joins TRBV28 and TRBJ2-5, with a possible D match to TRBD1 (6 bases). The CDR3 is made up of 15 amino acids. Germline V gives CDR1 MDHEN, CDR2 SYDVKM. The chain's CDR3 is CASSLPAGVRETLYF. Written as DNA, the CDR3 is TGTGCCAGCAGTTTACCCGCAGGGGTGAGGGAGACCCTGTACTTC. Supplemented by reference TRBV28 and TRBJ2-5, the full variable domain reads DVKVTQSSRYLVKRTGEKVFLECVQDMDHENMFWYRQDPGLGLRLIYFSYDVKMKEKGDIPEGYSVSREKKERFSLILESASTNQTSMYLCASSLPAGVRETLYFGPGTRLLVL.

This clonotype showed up many times. The CDR3 sequence: CASSYGSGLAGSTDTQYF. The CDR3 nucleotides read TGTGCCAGCAGTTACGGATCGGGACTAGCGGGCAGCACAGATACGCAGTATTTT. The chain links TRBV6-5 to TRBJ2-3; the match to TRBD2 covers 12 bases. The ends lost 2 bases at V and 0 bases at J; junction bases unmatched: 6. Looked up from germline, CDR1 is MNHEY and CDR2 is SVGAGI. The CDR3 contains 18 residues.

This clonotype was counted between two and nine times. V and J are TRBV30 and TRBJ2-7; D could derive from TRBD1 or TRBD2 (7 bases each). This CDR3 spans 14 amino acids. Germline V gene lookup returns CDR1 GTSNPN and CDR2 SVGIG (reference sequence). The V gene lost 3 bases and the J gene lost 5 bases, with 17 bases spanning the gap. Here the CDR3 DNA reads TGTGCCTGGAGCGGGGGGACAGTGGACCACGAGCAGTACTTC. Translating it yields CAWSGGTVDHEQYF. Combining the CDR3 with reference TRBV30 and TRBJ2-7 gives the whole variable domain SQTIHQWPATLVQPVGSPLSLECTVEGTSNPNLYWYRQAAGRGLQLLFYSVGIGQISSEVPQNLSASRPQDRQFILSSKKLLLSDSGFYLCAWSGGTVDHEQYFGPGTRLTVT.

There are many counts of this clonotype. The CDR3 region is CASSPGLGSGANVLTF. The CDR3 nucleotides read TGTGCCAGCAGCCCAGGATTGGGGTCTGGGGCCAACGTCCTGACTTTC. The gene calls are TRBV7-3 and TRBJ2-6; D remains ambiguous. Looked up from germline, CDR1 is SGHTA and CDR2 is FQGTGA. The CDR3 has 16 residues. The V end lost 5 bases, the J end lost 1 base, and 12 bases lay between the germline ends.

There are many counts of this clonotype. The chain carries TRBV7-2 and TRBJ2-1, with D perhaps matching TRBD2 (6 bases). The V end lost 5 bases, the J end lost 6 bases, and 14 bases lay between the germline ends. Germline-derived CDR1 and CDR2 are SGHTA and FQGNSA. This CDR3 spans 14 amino acids. CDR3: CASSLGLAINEQFF. CDR3 bases: TGTGCCAGCAGCCTGGGTCTAGCGATCAATGAGCAGTTCTTC.

This clonotype was seen at least ten times. This sequence joins TRBV5-1 and TRBJ2-3, with 9 bases lining up with TRBD2. Germline values: CDR1 SGHRS, CDR2 YFSETQ. The CDR3 covers 17 residues. V lost 0 bases to trimming and J lost 1 base; unmatched junction nucleotides: 6. This CDR3 reads CASSLDEAGGGTDTQYF. In DNA form, the CDR3 reads TGCGCCAGCAGCTTGGACGAAGCGGGGGGTGGCACAGATACGCAGTATTTT.

This clonotype came up a few times. The chain uses TRBV20-1 and TRBJ2-5; D call uncertain. Germline loops: CDR1 DFQATT, CDR2 SNEGSKA (reference sequence). With 3 bases removed from V and 7 bases from J, the gap between germline ends came to 18 bases. There are 14 residues in the CDR3. The CDR3 nucleotides are TGCAGTGCTAGGCCCATAAGAACTGAGTGGACCCAGTACTTC. Protein sequence: CSARPIRTEWTQYF.

For this clonotype: A much larger clone is a single base away; this may be a read error. V and J are TRBV10-3 and TRBJ2-5, with 10 bases lining up with TRBD2. Unmatched junction bases numbered 12, after V lost 3 bases and J lost 11 bases. Germline V lookup: CDR1 ENHRY, CDR2 SYGVKD. There are 15 residues in the CDR3. CDR3 sequence (DNA): TGTGCCATCAGTGATAGCGGGGGGCCCTACAATGAGCAGTACTTC. Its translation is CAISDSGGPYNEQYF.

Only a few counts were recorded for this clonotype. A much more abundant neighbour one base away suggests this may be a read error. The V and J genes are TRBV20-1 and TRBJ2-5, with TRBD2 matching over 8 bases. There are 15 residues in the CDR3. Germline-derived CDR1 and CDR2 are DFQATT and SNEGSKA (reference sequence). The V segment lost 3 bases and the J segment 11 bases; nucleotides outside the gene matches: 17. Written as DNA, the CDR3 is TGCAGTGCTAGTAGGTGGCGGGGGGAGCTAAATGAGCAGTACTTC. Translated: CSASRWRGELNEQYF.

In this sample, this clonotype turned up a few times. Given a much more abundant clone one base away, this may be a read error. J is TRBJ2-7 and V is TRBV6-5, with TRBD1 matching over 9 bases. CDR1 is MNHEY, CDR2 SVGAGI, per germline. The CDR3 is made up of 16 amino acids. The CDR3 is CASSRARTGASYVQYF. The CDR3 bases are TGTGCCAGCAGTCGCGCCCGGACAGGGGCCTCCTACGTGCAGTACTTC.

This clonotype has a handful of counts. The chain combines TRBV7-2 with TRBJ2-3; 8 bases agree with TRBD2. From germline, CDR1 is SGHTA and CDR2 FQGNSA. The length of the CDR3 is 13 residues. The V segment lost 8 bases and the J segment 6 bases; nucleotides outside the gene matches: 7. In DNA, the CDR3 is TGTGCCAGCGGGACTAGTCCCCTGGATACGCAGTATTTT. Its protein product is CASGTSPLDTQYF. Filled out from reference TRBV7-2 and TRBJ2-3, the complete variable domain reads GAGVSQSPSNKVTEKGKDVELRCDPISGHTALYWYRQSLGQGLEFLIYFQGNSAPDKSGLPSDRFSAERTGGSVSTLTIQRTQQEDSAVYLCASGTSPLDTQYFGPGTRLTVL.

This clonotype has only one observation. A single base separates this from a much larger clone, so it may be a read error. The V and J genes are TRBV20-1 and TRBJ2-7, with 7 bases identical to TRBD2. Per germline, CDR1 DFQATT and CDR2 SNEGSKA (reference sequence). CDR3 length: 13 amino acids. The V and J ends lost 6 bases and 7 bases, in that order; junction bases with no gene match: 12. This CDR3 reads CSAPTSSYNEQYF. The CDR3 DNA reads TGCAGTGCCCCGACTAGCTCATACAATGAGCAGTACTTC.

This clonotype has only a few counts. A much more abundant neighbour one base away suggests this may be a read error. CDR3 in amino acids: CSASPPGASYNEQYF. The DNA of the CDR3 is TGCAGTGCTAGTCCGCCGGGAGCCTCCTACAATGAGCAGTACTTC. This chain uses TRBV20-1 with TRBJ2-1, with D perhaps TRBD2 (6 bases). The J call may be faulty, since TRBJ2-7 better matches the DNA end. Germline V gene lookup returns CDR1 DFQATT and CDR2 SNEGSKA (reference sequence). There are 15 residues in the CDR3.

The rearrangement uses TRBV20-1 and TRBJ1-6, with 8 bases that match TRBD1. Germline V lookup: CDR1 DFQATT, CDR2 SNEGSKA (reference sequence). V lost 4 bases to trimming and J lost 7 bases; unmatched junction nucleotides: 6. This CDR3 spans 14 amino acids. This CDR3 is CSAIGQGGNSPLHF. In DNA form, the CDR3 reads TGCAGTGCTATAGGACAGGGAGGCAATTCACCCCTCCACTTT.

This clonotype was recorded at least ten times. The chain links TRBV7-8 to TRBJ2-7; D is perhaps TRBD1 or TRBD2 (6 bases each). The length of the CDR3 is 15 residues. CDR1 is SGHVS and CDR2 is FQNEAQ in the germline V gene. V lost 1 base and J 4 bases, leaving 14 bases between the germline ends. The CDR3 protein is CASSLVSGARYEQYF. The CDR3 region has the DNA TGTGCCAGCAGCTTAGTTTCGGGGGCGAGGTACGAGCAGTACTTC.

This clonotype was seen once. A much larger clone is a single base away; this may be a read error. The CDR3 does not end in the conserved phenylalanine or tryptophan, so this is likely a read error. V usage is TRBV5-6 and J usage is TRBJ2-7; 8 nucleotides line up with TRBD1. This CDR3 contains 15 residues. CDR1 and CDR2 from the germline V gene are SGHDT and YYEEEE. The V gene end was trimmed by 6 bases and the J gene end by 1 base; junction bases not matched to a gene: 9. The CDR3, as DNA: TGTGCCAGCACCCGGACAGGGTTGGGATCCTACGAGCAGTACTGC. As protein: CASTRTGLGSYEQYC.

This clonotype was found many times. The J gene is TRBJ1-5, the V gene TRBV6-1, with TRBD1 as a possible D gene (6 bases). This CDR3 contains 15 residues. V lost 6 bases to trimming and J lost 0 bases, with 12 bases between them. Germline loops: CDR1 MNHNS, CDR2 SASEGT. The DNA of the CDR3 is TGTGCCAGCAGATCAGGGGAAAATAGCAATCAGCCCCAGCATTTT. Its translation: CASRSGENSNQPQHF.